The sequence of this T cell receptor beta chain was determined in a study of blood T cell repertoires in COVID-19. Study-level information: The United States, Italy and Spain were the sources of the acute and convalescent COVID-19 samples. T cells, B-cell-depleted T cells, or PBMCs provided the cDNA or gDNA that served as material.

A Seattle source enrolled patients during active infection and followed them longitudinally. In the original processing: Reference gene primer amplification gave nucleated cell count estimates. The table came from immunoSEQ multiplex PCR; TCRdb's copy has only in-frame clones and leaves some out. V, J and clone size reflect that table, while D and trimming were determined from the DNA. The sample gives over 450,000 clones, approximately 89% of which show up once; approximately 0.9% is in the top ten. Trimming took 2 bases from V and 2 from J, leaving 10 bases between them. This CDR3 spans 14 amino acids. The germline V gene encodes CDR1 SGHRS and CDR2 YFSETQ.

The receptor was derived from a man aged 18 to 30 with COVID-19, enrolled during active disease. This sequence joins TRBV5-1 and TRBJ2-5, with D possibly matching TRBD1 (6 bases). Material for sequencing was peripheral blood. The CDR3 is CASSLGGIQETQYF. The CDR3 DNA follows: TGCGCCAGCAGCTTAGGGGGTATACAAGAGACCCAGTACTTC.